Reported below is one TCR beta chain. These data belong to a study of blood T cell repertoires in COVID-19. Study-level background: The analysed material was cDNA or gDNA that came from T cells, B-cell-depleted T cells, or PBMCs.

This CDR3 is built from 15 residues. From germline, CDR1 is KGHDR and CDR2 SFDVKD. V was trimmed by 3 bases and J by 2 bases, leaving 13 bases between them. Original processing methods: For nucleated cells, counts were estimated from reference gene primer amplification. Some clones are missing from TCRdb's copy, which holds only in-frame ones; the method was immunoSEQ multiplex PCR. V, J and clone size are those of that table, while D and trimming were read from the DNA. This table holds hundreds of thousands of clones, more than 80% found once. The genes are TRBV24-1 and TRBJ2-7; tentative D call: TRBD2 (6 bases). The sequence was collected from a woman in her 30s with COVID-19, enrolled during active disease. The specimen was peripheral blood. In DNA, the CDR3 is TGTGCCACCAGTGATCCCTCGGAGGGTCCCTACGAGCAGTACTTC. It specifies CATSDPSEGPYEQYF.